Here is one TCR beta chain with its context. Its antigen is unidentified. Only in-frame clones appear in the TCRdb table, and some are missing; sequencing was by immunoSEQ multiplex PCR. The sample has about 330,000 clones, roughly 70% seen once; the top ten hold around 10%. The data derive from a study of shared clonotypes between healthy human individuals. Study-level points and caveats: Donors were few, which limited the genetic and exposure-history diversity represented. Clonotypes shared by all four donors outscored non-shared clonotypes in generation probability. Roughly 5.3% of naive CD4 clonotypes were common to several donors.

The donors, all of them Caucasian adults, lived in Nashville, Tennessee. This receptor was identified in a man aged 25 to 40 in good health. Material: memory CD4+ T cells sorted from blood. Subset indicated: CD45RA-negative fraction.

This chain's CDR3 is CASSLTGEQDTQYF. The CDR3 region has the DNA TGCGCCAGCAGCCTGACAGGGGAGCAAGATACGCAGTATTTT. V gene TRBV5-1 combines with J gene TRBJ2-3; 8 nucleotides align to TRBD1. The CDR3 is 14 residues long. Trimming removed 4 bases from V and 5 bases from J; junction bases left unmatched: 6. Germline assignment: CDR1 SGHRS and CDR2 YFSETQ.